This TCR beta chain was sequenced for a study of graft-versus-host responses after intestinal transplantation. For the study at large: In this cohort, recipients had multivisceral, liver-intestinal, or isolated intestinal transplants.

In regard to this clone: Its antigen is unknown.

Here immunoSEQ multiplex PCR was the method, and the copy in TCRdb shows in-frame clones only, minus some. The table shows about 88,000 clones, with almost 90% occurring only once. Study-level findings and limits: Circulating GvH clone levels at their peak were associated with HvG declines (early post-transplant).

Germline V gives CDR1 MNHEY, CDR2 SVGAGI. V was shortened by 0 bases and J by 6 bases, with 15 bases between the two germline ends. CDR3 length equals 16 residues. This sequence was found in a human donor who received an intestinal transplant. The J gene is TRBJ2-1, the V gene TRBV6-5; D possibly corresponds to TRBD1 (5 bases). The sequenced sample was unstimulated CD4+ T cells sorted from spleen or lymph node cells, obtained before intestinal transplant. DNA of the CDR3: TGTGCCAGCAGTTACTCTTGGACACCGGAAGGCAATGAGCAGTTCTTC. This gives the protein CASSYSWTPEGNEQFF.